This is a list of T cell receptor beta chains from one sample in a study of cytomegalovirus exposure and HLA in healthy donors. TCRdb keeps only in-frame clones here, not all; method: immunoSEQ multiplex PCR. The profile covers around 130,000 clones, with 75% to 85% appearing a single time and around 1.2% taken by the ten largest. Sequencing used PBMCs. Source of these receptors: a girl aged 2-10 years in good health and CMV-seronegative. The conserved cysteine and the conserved F or W are not part of the CDR3 here.

v_call,j_call,cdr3_aa
TRBV2,TRBJ1-3,ASSGTGSGNTIY
TRBV4-3,TRBJ2-2,ASSPTGAAGELF
TRBV7-9,TRBJ2-1,ASSLLGTGSYNEQF
TRBV5-1,TRBJ1-2,ASSYLQGADYGYT
TRBV29-1,TRBJ2-1,SVEGLSGRYNEQF
TRBV13,TRBJ2-5,ASKGVNQETQY
TRBV5-5,TRBJ2-1,ASTVEGNEQF
TRBV30,TRBJ1-6,AWDSSYNSPLH
TRBV18,TRBJ1-2,ASSSGANYGYT
TRBV4-2,TRBJ2-3,ASTSGRATDTQY
TRBV5-4,TRBJ1-1,ASSLAGGVGAF
TRBV2,TRBJ2-1,ASSEVGRNYNEQF
TRBV4-3,TRBJ2-1,ASSRNSGGRSYNEQF
TRBV23-1,TRBJ2-7,ASSDYEQY
TRBV7-2,TRBJ2-2,ASSLVSGGITGELF
TRBV28,TRBJ2-1,AFSSPGLGTYNEQF
TRBV2,TRBJ2-7,ASSEAFGQGASYEQY
TRBV6-5,TRBJ1-1,AGSLTLSNTEAF
TRBV20-1,TRBJ1-1,SVQDSTEAF
TRBV6-5,TRBJ2-3,ASSARQPTMYTQY
TRBV5-6,TRBJ2-6,ASSLGLRGAAGANVLT
TRBV5-1,TRBJ1-1,ASSLGQASIMNTEAF
TRBV15,TRBJ1-4,ATSRGTGANEKLF
TRBV2,TRBJ1-6,ASSEDRGQVSPLH
TRBV4-1,TRBJ1-2,ASSQDGVGYT
TRBV6-5,TRBJ2-2,ASLDGQTTGELF
TRBV27,TRBJ1-5,ASRDRANQPQH
TRBV11-2,TRBJ1-1,ASSPQTPPNTEAF
TRBV10-2,TRBJ1-1,ASSDGGMNTEAF
TRBV18,TRBJ1-1,ASSPQGADTEAF
TRBV7-3,TRBJ2-1,ASSLAGADNEQF
TRBV7-2,TRBJ1-2,ASSEALDGYT
TRBV2,TRBJ1-1,ASAWRQDRGVTEAF
TRBV15,TRBJ2-5,ATSRVSGETQY
TRBV29-1,TRBJ1-1,SVAPVLTGLTEAF
TRBV6-6,TRBJ1-5,ASSYWDRDQPQH
TRBV6-5,TRBJ2-7,ASSTLGQSYEQY
TRBV5-5,TRBJ1-2,ASSTPGTGNYGYT
TRBV27,TRBJ1-4,ASSSSGATNEKLF
TRBV10-3,TRBJ2-1,AISERGSLAGSYNEQF
TRBV7-2,TRBJ2-7,ASSSRDRHSYEQY
TRBV7-6,TRBJ1-3,ASSPGTGRGNTIY
TRBV4-2,TRBJ2-6,ASSQVVAGVYGANVLT
TRBV7-2,TRBJ2-3,ASSLELAGGKTQY
TRBV6-1,TRBJ2-3,ASSEVRRGGTDTQY
TRBV29-1,TRBJ2-7,SAQTGNEQY